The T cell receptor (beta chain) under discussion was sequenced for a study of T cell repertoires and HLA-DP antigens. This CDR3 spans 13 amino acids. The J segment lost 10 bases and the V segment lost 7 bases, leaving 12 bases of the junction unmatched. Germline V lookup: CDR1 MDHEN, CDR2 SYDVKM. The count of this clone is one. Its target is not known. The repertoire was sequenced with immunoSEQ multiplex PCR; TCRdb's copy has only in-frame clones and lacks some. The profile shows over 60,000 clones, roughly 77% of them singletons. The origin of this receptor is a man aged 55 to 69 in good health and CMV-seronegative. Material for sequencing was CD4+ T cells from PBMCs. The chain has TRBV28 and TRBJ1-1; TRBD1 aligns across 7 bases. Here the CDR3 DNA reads TGTGCCAGCACCTTAACGACAGGGTTGGGAGCTTTCTTT. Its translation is CASTLTTGLGAFF.